Below are 23 T cell receptor beta chains sequenced from a single sample in a study of shared clonotypes between healthy human individuals. Using immunoSEQ multiplex PCR, the repertoire was profiled, and TCRdb retains in-frame clones only, with some absent. Among about 820,000 clones listed, roughly 92% were seen once. The naive CD8 subset, CD45RO-negative cells positively selected for CCR7, excluded terminally differentiated effector memory CD45RA+ cells. Sequencing input: naive CD8+ T cells sorted from blood. The origin of the receptors is a man aged 30-40 years in good health.

The chain is built from TRBV11-3 and TRBJ2-5; TRBD2 matches at 12 bases. The junction had 9 bases not matched to a gene; V was cut back by 5 bases and J by 5 bases. The CDR3 has 16 residues. CDR1 SGHNT and CDR2 YENEEA come from the germline V gene. CDR3 DNA sequence: TGTGCCAGCAGCCCTCCTGGACTAGCGGGATTGGAGACCCAGTACTTC. Protein sequence: CASSPPGLAGLETQYF.

The gene calls are TRBV13 and TRBJ2-7, with a tentative D call TRBD2 (7 bases). Germline CDR1 PRHDT, CDR2 FYEKMQ (reference sequence). This CDR3 region has 13 residues. With 3 bases removed from V and 6 bases from J, the gap between germline ends came to 12 bases. The DNA of the CDR3 is TGTGCCAGCAGCTTCTCGGGGGGCGGCGAGCAGTACTTC. Translation: CASSFSGGGEQYF.

The rearrangement joins TRBV27 to TRBJ2-7, with D uncertain. Germline V gives CDR1 MNHEY, CDR2 SMNVEV (reference sequence). The CDR3 covers 14 residues. Trimming removed 1 base at V and 0 bases at J, with 7 bases between. The CDR3 region is CASSLWADSYEQYF. The CDR3 nucleotides read TGTGCCAGCAGTTTATGGGCAGACTCCTACGAGCAGTACTTC.

This clone was seen a single time. The chain couples TRBV21-1 to TRBJ1-5. TRBV21-1 is a pseudogene locus. This CDR3 has 14 residues. The CDR3 here is CASSKVPFNQPQHF. CDR3 DNA sequence: TGTGCCAGCAGCAAAGTCCCTTTCAATCAGCCCCAGCATTTT.

The V call is TRBV29-1, the J call TRBJ2-3; 10 bases match TRBD2. The germline CDR1 and CDR2 sequences are SQVTM and ANQGSEA. Trimming took 3 bases from V and 4 from J; bases not matched to a gene: 7. This CDR3 has 15 residues. CDR3 sequence reads: CSVEASGSRSDTQYF. In DNA, the CDR3 is TGCAGCGTTGAGGCTAGCGGGAGTAGGTCAGATACGCAGTATTTT.

The chain uses TRBV2 and TRBJ2-3, with D hard to call. CDR3 size: 11 residues. In germline, CDR1 is SNHLY, CDR2 FYNNEI. V lost 2 bases, J lost 6 bases, and 3 bases lay in between. This CDR3 is CASSEPDTQYF. The CDR3 DNA follows: TGTGCCAGCAGTGAACCTGATACGCAGTATTTT.

V gene TRBV9 combines with J gene TRBJ2-2; TRBD2 matches at 10 bases. The germline V gene encodes CDR1 SGDLS and CDR2 YYNGEE. The CDR3 runs 17 residues. V lost 3 bases, J lost 0 bases, and 5 bases stayed unmatched. CDR3 in DNA: TGTGCCAGCAGCGATAGGACTAGCGGCCCGAACACCGGGGAGCTGTTTTTT. It is translated as CASSDRTSGPNTGELFF.

The V gene is TRBV7-2, the J gene TRBJ1-4; 9 bases match TRBD1. This CDR3 is built from 14 residues. Trimming removed 4 bases from V and 8 bases from J; junction bases left unmatched: 5. Germline values: CDR1 SGHTA, CDR2 FQGNSA. CDR3: CASSSPGQGEKLFF. The CDR3 nucleotides read TGTGCCAGCAGCTCTCCGGGACAGGGAGAAAAACTGTTTTTT.

The chain recombines TRBV29-1 with TRBJ2-1; 13 nucleotides align to TRBD2. Trimming at V came to 2 bases and at J to 5 bases, leaving 3 bases not matched to a gene. The CDR3 runs 15 residues. Germline loops: CDR1 SQVTM, CDR2 ANQGSEA. This CDR3 reads CSVERTSGSDNEQFF. The CDR3 nucleotides read TGCAGCGTTGAAAGGACTAGCGGGAGTGACAATGAGCAGTTCTTC.

The chain employs TRBV5-5 and TRBJ2-1; either TRBD1 or TRBD2 may supply D (5 bases each). Deletions cut 5 bases from V and 0 bases from J, with 21 bases between. The germline V gene has CDR1 SGHKS and CDR2 YYEKEE (reference sequence). The CDR3 length is 18 residues. The CDR3 protein is CASRFGHVGTSSYNEQFF. The CDR3 DNA reads as TGTGCCAGCAGATTCGGACATGTGGGGACGAGCTCCTACAATGAGCAGTTCTTC.

The gene calls are TRBV11-2 and TRBJ2-3, with 9 positions matching TRBD2. The length of the CDR3 is 16 residues. Germline V CDR1 and CDR2: SGHAT, FQNNGV. V shed 0 bases, J shed 2 bases, and the junction held 3 bases outside the gene matches. The CDR3 sequence is CASSLDGLALTDTQYF. The CDR3 coding sequence is TGTGCCAGCAGCTTAGATGGACTAGCGCTCACAGATACGCAGTATTTT. The full variable domain, its missing parts supplied by reference TRBV11-2 and TRBJ2-3, is EAGVAQSPRYKIIEKRQSVAFWCNPISGHATLYWYQQILGQGPKLLIQFQNNGVVDDSQLPKDRFSAERLKGVDSTLKIQPAKLEDSAVYLCASSLDGLALTDTQYFGPGTRLTVL.

The chain links TRBV4-3 to TRBJ2-1; D uncertain. CDR3 length equals 14 residues. With 4 bases removed from V and 6 bases from J, the gap between germline ends came to 13 bases. In germline, CDR1 is LGHNA, CDR2 YSLEER. CDR3 protein: CASSPQSRFNEQFF. For the CDR3, the DNA is TGCGCCAGCAGCCCCCAGTCCAGATTCAATGAGCAGTTCTTC.

V is TRBV5-1 and J is TRBJ2-7; tentative D call: TRBD1 (6 bases). The CDR3 extends over 16 amino acids. Trimming removed 3 bases from V and 0 bases from J, with 16 bases in between. Germline values: CDR1 SGHRS, CDR2 YFSETQ. CDR3 region: CASSSETGLGSYEQYF. CDR3 coding DNA: TGCGCCAGCAGCTCTGAAACAGGGTTGGGCTCCTACGAGCAGTACTTC. Looking up the rest from reference TRBV5-1 and TRBJ2-7 gives the full variable domain: KAGVTQTPRYLIKTRGQQVTLSCSPISGHRSVSWYQQTPGQGLQFLFEYFSETQRNKGNFPGRFSGRQFSNSRSEMNVSTLELGDSALYLCASSSETGLGSYEQYFGPGTRLTVT.

J is TRBJ2-1 and V is TRBV13; 14 positions match TRBD2. Germline CDR1 is PRHDT and CDR2 is FYEKMQ (reference sequence). The CDR3 contains 16 residues. Unmatched junction bases numbered 6, after V lost 4 bases and J lost 7 bases. The DNA of the CDR3 is TGTGCCAGCAGCTCTGCCGGGACTAGCGGGGGTAATGAGCAGTTCTTC. It encodes CASSSAGTSGGNEQFF.

This rearrangement joins TRBV5-1 to TRBJ2-3; D possibly corresponds to TRBD2 (6 bases). The CDR3 loop spans 16 amino acids. Trimming removed 4 bases at V and 0 bases at J, with 15 bases between. In germline, CDR1 is SGHRS, CDR2 YFSETQ. This CDR3 is CASSPGLASSTDTQYF. As DNA, the CDR3 is TGCGCCAGCAGCCCCGGCCTAGCGTCTAGCACAGATACGCAGTATTTT.

The V and J genes are TRBV7-2 and TRBJ1-6, with unresolved D. Trimming shortened V by 1 base and J by 9 bases, and 19 bases separated the two germline ends. CDR1 is SGHTA and CDR2 is FQGNSA in the germline V gene. The CDR3 runs to 17 residues. CDR3 DNA sequence: TGTGCCAGCAGCTTAGTCCCCAGACTCCTTCGGCTTTCACCCCTCCACTTT. It codes for CASSLVPRLLRLSPLHF.

This chain links TRBV4-2 with TRBJ2-3; 11 nucleotides align to TRBD2. CDR3 length: 14 amino acids. CDR1 is LGHNA and CDR2 is YNFKEQ in the germline V gene. The V and J ends lost 10 bases and 5 bases, in that order; junction bases with no gene match: 8. CDR3 sequence reads: CATSTSGTGDTQYF. CDR3 DNA sequence: TGTGCCACCTCGACTAGCGGGACAGGAGATACGCAGTATTTT.

This chain's CDR3 is CASSLQRGPSYEQYF. DNA of the CDR3: TGTGCCAGCAGCTTACAGCGGGGCCCGTCCTACGAGCAGTACTTC. The chain combines TRBV11-2 with TRBJ2-7; 7 nucleotides align to TRBD2. After removal of 2 bases from V and 1 base from J, the junction contained 5 bases not matched to a gene. The germline V gene encodes CDR1 SGHAT and CDR2 FQNNGV. The CDR3 sequence is 15 residues long. Complete variable domain (other parts from reference TRBV11-2 and TRBJ2-7): EAGVAQSPRYKIIEKRQSVAFWCNPISGHATLYWYQQILGQGPKLLIQFQNNGVVDDSQLPKDRFSAERLKGVDSTLKIQPAKLEDSAVYLCASSLQRGPSYEQYFGPGTRLTVT.

The V and J genes are TRBV5-4 and TRBJ2-7, with 8 bases matching TRBD1. Losses at the gene ends were 1 base for V and 1 base for J; bases not matched to a gene: 4. CDR3 length: 15 residues. Germline CDR1 SGHNT, CDR2 YYREEE (reference sequence). The CDR3 sequence is CASSLFGQGSYEQYF. CDR3 DNA sequence: TGTGCCAGCAGCTTGTTTGGACAGGGATCCTACGAGCAGTACTTC.

The chain uses TRBV11-3 and TRBJ2-7; 9 bases are shared with TRBD1. The CDR3 loop spans 14 amino acids. The germline V gene encodes CDR1 SGHNT and CDR2 YENEEA. The V segment lost 4 bases and the J segment 5 bases; nucleotides outside the gene matches: 6. The CDR3, as DNA: TGTGCCAGCAGCTCGGGACAGGGTCCCCACGAGCAGTACTTC. This translates into CASSSGQGPHEQYF.

About this clone itself: The sample holds other DNA sequences that translate to the same CDR3. J is TRBJ2-7 and V is TRBV7-9; D ambiguous. CDR1 is SEHNR and CDR2 is FQNEAQ in the germline V gene (reference sequence). Trimming took 6 bases from V and 0 from J, leaving 6 bases between them. CDR3 length: 12 residues. The CDR3 bases are TGTGCCAGCAGTCTCAGCTCCTACGAGCAGTACTTC. It translates to CASSLSSYEQYF.

The V call is TRBV11-2, the J call TRBJ2-7, with D possibly TRBD2 on 5 matching bases. The CDR3 contains 13 residues. V shed 4 bases and J shed 4 bases, with 11 bases lying between them. The germline gives CDR1 SGHAT, CDR2 FQNNGV. The CDR3 DNA reads TGTGCCAGCAGCTCCGACCCGGGGTACGAGCAGTACTTC. Its protein is CASSSDPGYEQYF.

V gene TRBV29-1 combines with J gene TRBJ2-1, with TRBD2 as a possible D gene (5 bases). This CDR3 contains 13 residues. CDR1 is SQVTM, CDR2 ANQGSEA, per germline. Deletions cut 4 bases from V and 3 bases from J, with 10 bases between. The CDR3 DNA reads TGCAGCGTTGGAGGTGGGAGCTACAATGAGCAGTTCTTC. Translating it yields CSVGGGSYNEQFF.